These T cell receptor beta chains were read from a single sample in a study of T-cell reconstitution after alpha-beta-depleted transplantation in children. TCRdb processed the PCR reads anew with MiXCR; each CDR3 protein has one entry. This sample has about 980,000 distinct CDR3 sequences; around 30% occur once, and the top ten carry 28%. Specimen: PBMCs, mostly from graft donor cells, collected 360 days after TCRalphabeta/CD19-depleted stem cell transplant. The receptors shown here come from a boy younger than two who had a stem cell transplant for SCID, so the T cells may come from the graft donor. Both conserved end residues are part of each CDR3. Fields, in order: D gene, CDR3 length, V gene, J gene, clone size, CDR3 DNA, CDR3 protein. A D gene is named only where the DNA matches it firmly. Where a row states a size, it is once, few, many or the class of an expanded clone; other rows omit it.

>TRBD1|14|TRBV7-8|TRBJ2-7|-
TGTGCCAGCAGCCCCCCGGACAGGGACAACGAGCAGTACTTC
CASSPPDRDNEQYF
>-|16|TRBV4-1|TRBJ1-1|few
TGCGCCAGCAGCCAAGATACCCGACATCGGGACACTGAAGCTTTCTTT
CASSQDTRHRDTEAFF
>TRBD2|15|TRBV12-3/TRBV12-4|TRBJ2-5|-
TGTGCCAGCAGTTTTATTAGCGGGCCTAAGGGAACCCAGTACTTC
CASSFISGPKGTQYF
>-|16|TRBV12-3/TRBV12-4|TRBJ1-1|-
TGTGCCAGCAGTCCACCCGCCCGGGACATACACACTGAAGCTTTCTTT
CASSPPARDIHTEAFF
>-|13|TRBV18|TRBJ2-5|-
TGTGCCAGCTCACGGGGACCGTCAGAGACCCAGTACTTC
CASSRGPSETQYF
>-|14|TRBV28|TRBJ1-6|few
TGTGCCAGCAGCCGCCCGAGCATAAATTCACCCCTCCACTTT
CASSRPSINSPLHF
>-|16|TRBV28|TRBJ2-7|-
TGTGCCAGCAGTTTATCATCGGGACGGTACATTTGGGAGCAGTACTTC
CASSLSSGRYIWEQYF
>TRBD1|17|TRBV7-1|TRBJ1-3|-
TGTGCCAGCAGCGGTCGACAGGGGTCCCCTCAATTGGGCACCATATATTTT
CASSGRQGSPQLGTIYF
>TRBD2|14|TRBV19|TRBJ2-1|few
TGTGCCAGCAGGGGCGGGGGGGCTAAAAATGAGCAGTTCTTC
CASRGGGAKNEQFF
>-|11|TRBV29-1|TRBJ1-1|few
TGCAGCGTTTTGGAAAACACTGAAGCTTTCTTT
CSVLENTEAFF
>-|14|TRBV29-1|TRBJ2-3|few
TGCAGCGTTGAACGGATTTCCTGGGGGGGCACGCAGTATTTT
CSVERISWGGTQYF
>-|16|TRBV4-1|TRBJ1-1|few
TGCGCCAGCAGCCAGGTCGGGGCTTCGGAGAACACTGAAGCTTTCTTT
CASSQVGASENTEAFF
>-|16|TRBV24-1|TRBJ2-5|many
TGTGCCACCAGTGATTTGGGCAGGGGCGGGGAAGAGACCCAGTACTTC
CATSDLGRGGEETQYF
>-|15|TRBV7-6|TRBJ2-7|-
TGTGCCAGCAGCCCAAATCTAGTCCAGGGTGACGAGCAGTACTTC
CASSPNLVQGDEQYF
>TRBD1|14|TRBV2|TRBJ2-7|few
TGTGCCAGCCTTCTTCAGGGGGACTCCTACGAGCAGTACTTC
CASLLQGDSYEQYF
>TRBD1|16|TRBV5-1|TRBJ1-1|-
TGCGCCAGCAGCTGGGGAAACAGGGGTCTGAACACTGAAGCTTTCTTT
CASSWGNRGLNTEAFF
>-|16|TRBV7-9|TRBJ2-3|few
TGTGCCAGCAGCTTACCGACATTCCCGAGGGCAGATACGCAGTATTTT
CASSLPTFPRADTQYF
>TRBD2|14|TRBV6-1|TRBJ2-5|-
TGTGCCATCAGACGGGGGGGTGCACAAGAGACCCAGTACTTC
CAIRRGGAQETQYF
>TRBD1|15|TRBV10-3|TRBJ1-4|-
TGTGCCATCAGTCCCGGGACAGGGCGTGGTGAAAAACTGTTTTTT
CAISPGTGRGEKLFF
>-|14|TRBV7-3|TRBJ2-3|few
TGTGCCAGCAGCTTAGGGGTCGGCTCAGATACGCAGTATTTT
CASSLGVGSDTQYF
>-|16|TRBV5-1|TRBJ2-1|-
TGCGCCAGCAGCTTGGCCGGGGGGCAAAACTACAATGAGCAGTTCTTC
CASSLAGGQNYNEQFF
>TRBD1|17|TRBV7-8|TRBJ2-3|once
TGTGCCAGCAGCTATTACCCACAGGGGGCGGTTGCAGATACGCAGTATTTT
CASSYYPQGAVADTQYF
>TRBD1|13|TRBV20-1|TRBJ2-2|-
TGCAGTGCTCCGGACAGGGGGGCCGGGGAGCTGTTTTTT
CSAPDRGAGELFF
>-|12|TRBV7-2|TRBJ2-2|-
TGTGCCAGCAGGGCTAGAGCCGGGGAGCTGTTTTTT
CASRARAGELFF
>-|18|TRBV3-1|TRBJ1-6|-
TGTGCCAGCAGCCAAGATTTCGGAAGAACAGGGCTTAATTCACCCCTCCACTTT
CASSQDFGRTGLNSPLHF
>-|14|TRBV6-1|TRBJ2-2|few
TGTGCCAGCACCCCAACGGGTTTGACCGGGGAGCTGTTTTTT
CASTPTGLTGELFF
>-|15|TRBV5-6|TRBJ2-5|few
TGTGCCAGCAGCCTGTCCGGGACATTACGGGAGACCCAGTACTTC
CASSLSGTLRETQYF
>-|15|TRBV7-2|TRBJ1-1|few
TGTGCCAGCAGCTTAGCGAATGTGCGGCTAGGGGAGGCTTTCTTT
CASSLANVRLGEAFF
>TRBD2|17|TRBV19|TRBJ2-7|many
TGTGCCAGTAGTACCCGAGGGACTAGCGGTCCCTCCTACGAGCAGTACTTC
CASSTRGTSGPSYEQYF
>TRBD2|14|TRBV7-8|TRBJ2-1|few
TGTGCCAGCAGCCTGGGACTAGCGGGGATTGAGCAGTTCTTC
CASSLGLAGIEQFF
>-|17|TRBV12-3/TRBV12-4|TRBJ1-1|few
TGTGCCAGCACCCTACCCGGAGACAGGAGGTCGAACACTGAAGCTTTCTTT
CASTLPGDRRSNTEAFF
>TRBD1|14|TRBV6-1|TRBJ2-2|-
TGTGCCAGCAGGAAGGACAGGATCACCGGGGAGCTGTTTTTT
CASRKDRITGELFF
>TRBD1|14|TRBV10-3|TRBJ2-2|-
TGTGCCATCAGTGGAACAACAGGGGCCGGGGAGCTGTTTTTT
CAISGTTGAGELFF
>-|16|TRBV12-3/TRBV12-4|TRBJ1-2|few
TGTGCCAGCAGTCCCGGGCAGGGAAGGGCTAACTATGGCTACACCTTC
CASSPGQGRANYGYTF
>-|16|TRBV3-1|TRBJ1-5|-
TGTGCCAGCAGCCAGAGGGGGTATCCGAGCAATCAGCCCCAGCATTTT
CASSQRGYPSNQPQHF
>-|13|TRBV28|TRBJ2-7|few
TGTGCCAGCATCCGCCAGACGGGCTACGAGCAGTACTTC
CASIRQTGYEQYF
>TRBD1|14|TRBV7-3|TRBJ2-3|few
TGTGCCAGCGGTAAGGGGGCTGGCACAGATACGCAGTATTTT
CASGKGAGTDTQYF
>-|16|TRBV6-5|TRBJ2-7|few
TGTGCCAGCAGTTACTCGGGTTGGTGGGGGGAGTACGAGCAGTACTTC
CASSYSGWWGEYEQYF